Included here is one T cell receptor (beta chain) sequence, with context. Autologous stem cell transplantation was followed by relapse in every patient, and brentuximab vedotin exposure varied. There are 17 residues in the CDR3. The V and J ends lost 4 bases and 4 bases, in that order; junction bases with no gene match: 15. The V gene's germline CDR1 is SGHNT and CDR2 YYREEE (reference sequence). Here immunoSEQ multiplex PCR was the method, and the copy in TCRdb shows in-frame clones only, minus some. Of approximately 100,000 clones in the sample, just under 95% were seen once. These data come from a study of PD-1 blockade in classical Hodgkin lymphoma.

The sequenced sample was peripheral blood mononuclear cells (PBMCs), obtained at baseline. The J gene is TRBJ2-7, the V gene TRBV5-4, with 9 bases aligning to TRBD2. The sequence came from a human donor with classical Hodgkin lymphoma. The CDR3 is CASSPEPLAGQGYEQYF. The DNA of the CDR3 is TGTGCCAGCAGCCCAGAACCCCTAGCGGGACAAGGGTACGAGCAGTACTTC.